This T cell receptor beta chain was obtained from a study of technical replicates of blood from a handful of donors. Produced via immunoSEQ multiplex PCR; TCRdb's table is partial and in-frame only. This sample carries tens of thousands of clones, 91% of them seen once, and the ten largest clones take around 0.34%. This CDR3 has 18 amino acids. V shed 1 base, J shed 6 bases, and the junction held 11 bases outside the gene matches. Per germline, CDR1 SGHVS and CDR2 FNYEAQ. The source material was T cells isolated from PBMCs. The sequence came from a human donor in good health. Some clones in this sample may be carry-over from other donors' samples. V usage is TRBV7-6 and J usage is TRBJ2-2; 10 nucleotides line up with TRBD2. The CDR3 bases are TGTGCCAGCAGCTTAGAGGCTAGCGGGAGCGGGGGCCCCGGGGAGCTGTTTTTT. Protein: CASSLEASGSGGPGELFF. Supplemented by reference TRBV7-6 and TRBJ2-2, the full variable domain reads GAGVSQSPRYKVTKRGQDVALRCDPISGHVSLYWYRQALGQGPEFLTYFNYEAQQDKSGLPNDRFSAERPEGSISTLTIQRTEQRDSAMYRCASSLEASGSGGPGELFFGEGSRLTVL.